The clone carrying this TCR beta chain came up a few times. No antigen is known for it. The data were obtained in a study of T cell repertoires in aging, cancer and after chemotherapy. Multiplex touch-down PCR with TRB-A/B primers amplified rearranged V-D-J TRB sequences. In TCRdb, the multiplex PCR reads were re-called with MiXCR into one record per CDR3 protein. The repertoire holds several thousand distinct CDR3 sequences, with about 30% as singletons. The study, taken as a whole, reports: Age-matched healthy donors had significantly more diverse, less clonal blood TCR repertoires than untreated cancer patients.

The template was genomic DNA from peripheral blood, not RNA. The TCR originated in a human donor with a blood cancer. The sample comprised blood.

Here the CDR3 reads CASSVDRNSYEQYF. The CDR3 bases are TGTGCCAGCAGTGTCGACCGAAACTCCTACGAGCAGTACTTC. V and J are TRBV27 and TRBJ2-7; D remains ambiguous. Trimming pared 5 bases from V and 0 bases from J, leaving 11 bases between. Germline V gives CDR1 MNHEY, CDR2 SMNVEV (reference sequence). CDR3 size: 14 residues.